The clone carrying this T cell receptor beta chain came up a few times. Its antigen is unknown. These data are taken from a study of T cell repertoires in cytomegalovirus infection. This CDR3 spans 14 amino acids. V lost 0 bases and J 6 bases, leaving 9 bases between the germline ends. Germline V gene lookup returns CDR1 LGHNA and CDR2 YNFKEQ. MiXCR was run by TCRdb on the reads, yielding one entry per CDR3 protein. The sample shows roughly 860,000 distinct CDR3 sequences, approximately 32% of them seen only once. This sequence was found in a human donor in good health (CMV status not recorded). Some clones in this sample may be carry-over from other donors' samples. The sequenced sample was cultured CD8+ T cells from PBMCs, obtained from culture after CMV antigen stimulation. The rearrangement uses TRBV4-2 and TRBJ1-5; the D gene is possibly TRBD1 (5 bases). CDR3 in amino acids: CASSQEGAGQPQHF. Here the CDR3 DNA reads TGTGCCAGCAGCCAAGAAGGGGCGGGTCAGCCCCAGCATTTT.